This T cell receptor beta chain was observed in a study of cytomegalovirus exposure and HLA in healthy donors. Broader study findings: A previous analysis found most TCR beta V segments productive roughly 87% or roughly 30% of the time. A later analysis linked a missense variant in DCLRE1C to the trimming of TCR beta V and J genes.

Primers included in the PCR were 60 Vbeta and 13 Jbeta primers. Sequencing was performed with immunoSEQ multiplex PCR; in TCRdb, only in-frame clones are kept and a portion is missing. Of 150,000 or so clones listed, around 77% were seen once; the top ten hold around 1.6%. Worth noting for this clone: Its antigen is as yet unknown.

The sequenced material came from PBMCs. The sequence came from a woman aged 25 to 45 in good health and CMV-seronegative.

The CDR3 here is CASSGPGTSGRVLYEQYF. CDR3 nucleotides: TGTGCCAGCAGCGGCCCCGGGACTAGCGGGAGGGTTCTATACGAGCAGTACTTC. The J gene is TRBJ2-5, the V gene TRBV7-8; 16 nucleotides line up with TRBD2. The DNA end favors TRBJ2-7, so the J call may be wrong. Germline-derived CDR1 and CDR2 are SGHVS and FQNEAQ. The CDR3 has 18 residues.